The 29 T cell receptor beta chains given below trace back to one sample, sequenced in a study of blood T cell repertoires in COVID-19. Sequencing used immunoSEQ multiplex PCR; TCRdb keeps in-frame clones, though not all of them. The repertoire includes 330,000 or so clones, approximately 89% of them detected once, and less than 5% sits in the top ten. Sequences were obtained from peripheral blood. These receptors were obtained from an older woman with COVID-19, enrolled during active disease.

The V and J genes are TRBV2 and TRBJ2-1; no clear D. This CDR3 spans 13 amino acids. V dropped 8 bases and J dropped 3 bases, with 11 bases sitting between them. Germline V gene lookup returns CDR1 SNHLY and CDR2 FYNNEI. This CDR3 is CASGQTYYNEQFF. The CDR3 DNA follows: TGTGCCAGCGGTCAGACTTACTACAATGAGCAGTTCTTC.

This clone was recorded only once. The chain uses TRBV5-1 and TRBJ1-3; D may be TRBD1 (6 bases). The CDR3 is 14 amino acids. CDR1 and CDR2 (germline): SGHRS, YFSETQ. Trimming took 4 bases from V and 2 from J, leaving 10 bases between them. For the CDR3, the DNA is TGCGCCAGCAGCCAAACAGGGCCTGGAAACACCATATATTTT. Residues: CASSQTGPGNTIYF.

Only a few counts were recorded for this clone. The chain uses TRBV30 and TRBJ1-4; D is undetermined. Germline assignment: CDR1 GTSNPN and CDR2 SVGIG (reference sequence). The CDR3 loop spans 12 amino acids. CDR3 amino acids: CVLGEIGEKLFF. The CDR3 nucleotides are TGTGTCCTTGGGGAGATCGGTGAAAAACTGTTTTTT.

This clone was seen a single time. The J gene is TRBJ1-1, the V gene TRBV7-3; D gene unclear. The CDR3 length is 14 residues. V was trimmed by 6 bases and J by 1 base, leaving 12 bases between them. Germline CDR1 SGHTA, CDR2 FQGTGA. The CDR3 sequence is CASSGGRRNTEAFF. The CDR3 bases are TGTGCCAGCAGTGGAGGACGGAGGAACACTGAAGCTTTCTTT. The full variable domain, with the rest looked up from reference TRBV7-3 and TRBJ1-1, is GAGVSQTPSNKVTEKGKYVELRCDPISGHTALYWYRQSLGQGPEFLIYFQGTGAADDSGLPNDRFFAVRPEGSVSTLKIQRTERGDSAVYLCASSGGRRNTEAFFGQGTRLTVV.

The genes are TRBV6-5 and TRBJ2-4; 9 bases are a match to TRBD1. Trimming cost V 8 bases and J 6 bases; bases outside gene matches: 2. The CDR3 consists of 12 residues. Germline V gene lookup returns CDR1 MNHEY and CDR2 SVGAGI. The chain's CDR3 is CASQTGGNIQYF. The DNA for the CDR3 is TGTGCCAGCCAGACAGGGGGAAACATTCAGTACTTC.

The chain uses TRBV11-2 and TRBJ2-7; D perhaps matches TRBD2 (6 bases). Germline values: CDR1 SGHAT, CDR2 FQNNGV. There are 16 residues in the CDR3. V shed 1 base and J shed 2 bases, with 15 bases lying between them. The DNA for the CDR3 is TGTGCCAGCAGCTTAGGGGGTACCGGGGAGGCCTACGAGCAGTACTTC. Translation: CASSLGGTGEAYEQYF.

This clone was seen only once. V usage is TRBV9 and J usage is TRBJ1-1; D may be TRBD1 (5 bases). With 2 bases removed from V and 4 bases from J, the gap between germline ends came to 12 bases. Germline V gene sequence: CDR1 SGDLS, CDR2 YYNGEE. The CDR3 runs to 14 residues. As DNA, the CDR3 is TGTGCCAGCAGCGTCCCCGCGGGGGGCACTGAAGCTTTCTTT. Translation gives CASSVPAGGTEAFF.

The V call is TRBV7-2, the J call TRBJ1-1; TRBD1 might be the D (5 bases). Between the trimmed V and J ends, which lost 4 bases and 5 bases, there was a span of 14 bases. Germline loops: CDR1 SGHTA, CDR2 FQGNSA. The CDR3 runs to 14 residues. The CDR3 DNA follows: TGTGCCAGCAGCTCCAAAACAGGAAGAACTGAAGCTTTCTTT. It specifies CASSSKTGRTEAFF. Complete variable domain (other parts from reference TRBV7-2 and TRBJ1-1): GAGVSQSPSNKVTEKGKDVELRCDPISGHTALYWYRQSLGQGLEFLIYFQGNSAPDKSGLPSDRFSAERTGGSVSTLTIQRTQQEDSAVYLCASSSKTGRTEAFFGQGTRLTVV.

The rearrangement links TRBV24-1 to TRBJ1-2, with 7 nucleotides matching TRBD1. CDR3 size: 14 residues. Germline CDR1 is KGHDR and CDR2 is SFDVKD. V lost 3 bases and J lost 3; bases outside the gene matches: 3. Here the CDR3 reads CATSDLDRDYGYTF. Here the CDR3 DNA reads TGTGCCACCAGTGATCTAGACAGGGACTATGGCTACACCTTC.

The chain is built from TRBV18 and TRBJ1-4; 9 bases align to TRBD1. Germline V gene sequence: CDR1 KGHSH, CDR2 LQKENI. V shed 2 bases and J 8 bases; nucleotides not matched to a gene: 6. This CDR3 has 15 amino acids. The CDR3 DNA reads as TGTGCCAGCTCACCAGAGGACAGGGGTGAGGAAAAACTGTTTTTT. This sequence encodes CASSPEDRGEEKLFF.

The CDR3 coding sequence is TGCGCCAGCAGCAGGAGGACAGAGAACTATGGCTACACCTTC. It specifies CASSRRTENYGYTF. This chain connects TRBV5-1 to TRBJ1-2, with a possible D match to TRBD1 (6 bases). Germline V gene data show CDR1 as SGHRS and CDR2 as YFSETQ. Trimming pared 4 bases from V and 2 bases from J, leaving 12 bases between. The CDR3 is 14 residues long.

V usage is TRBV5-1 and J usage is TRBJ1-4, with 8 bases aligning to TRBD1. CDR3 length: 16 amino acids. The germline V gene has CDR1 SGHRS and CDR2 YFSETQ. The V segment lost 4 bases and the J segment 7 bases; nucleotides outside the gene matches: 12. The CDR3 here is CASSPGQARDREKLFF. The DNA of the CDR3 is TGCGCCAGCAGCCCGGGACAGGCCCGGGATCGTGAAAAACTGTTTTTT.

The rearrangement joins TRBV7-3 to TRBJ1-1; possible D gene TRBD1, 6 bases. With 6 bases removed from V and 2 bases from J, the gap between germline ends came to 13 bases. Germline V gives CDR1 SGHTA, CDR2 FQGTGA. The CDR3 totals 14 residues. The CDR3 spells CASRRQGSNTEAFF. The CDR3 bases are TGTGCCAGCAGGCGTCAGGGGTCCAACACTGAAGCTTTCTTT.

The genes are TRBV15 and TRBJ1-2, with 8 bases identical to TRBD1. The CDR3 spans 16 residues. Per germline, CDR1 LNHNV and CDR2 YYDKDF (reference sequence). The J segment lost 1 base and the V segment lost 1 base, leaving 5 bases of the junction unmatched. The CDR3 is CATSRAGTGINYGYTF. The DNA for the CDR3 is TGTGCCACCAGCAGAGCCGGGACAGGCATTAACTATGGCTACACCTTC.

The chain recombines TRBV7-2 with TRBJ1-2, with 7 bases that match TRBD1. The CDR3 spans 16 residues. Germline-derived CDR1 and CDR2 are SGHTA and FQGNSA. V lost 5 bases to trimming and J lost 2 bases; unmatched junction nucleotides: 11. The chain's CDR3 is CASSRPGTQGNYGYTF. CDR3 nucleotide sequence: TGTGCCAGCAGCCGCCCGGGCACACAGGGGAACTATGGCTACACCTTC.

This chain links TRBV18 with TRBJ1-4; 12 nucleotides align to TRBD1. CDR1 is KGHSH, CDR2 LQKENI, per germline. The CDR3 covers 14 residues. V dropped 6 bases and J dropped 7; count of bases not matched to a gene: 3. The DNA of the CDR3 is TGTGCCAGCTCCGGGACAGGGGGCATTGAAAAACTGTTTTTT. Amino acid sequence: CASSGTGGIEKLFF.

The chain recombines TRBV6-1 with TRBJ1-3; tentative D call: TRBD1 (5 bases). The CDR3 totals 15 residues. The V and J ends lost 3 bases and 9 bases respectively, with 18 bases between them. Germline-derived CDR1 and CDR2 are MNHNS and SASEGT. CDR3 nucleotide sequence: TGTGCCAGCAGTGACCGGGGGTATACCCGGGGCACCATATATTTT. Encoded protein: CASSDRGYTRGTIYF.

This clone was counted a single time. The chain carries TRBV4-1 and TRBJ1-5; TRBD1 matches at 8 bases. The CDR3 extends over 14 amino acids. Germline trimming cut 3 bases from V and 10 bases from J; bases unmatched to any gene: 8. In germline, CDR1 is MGHRA, CDR2 YSYEKL. CDR3 protein: CASSHPGTGEPQHF. DNA of the CDR3: TGCGCCAGCAGCCACCCCGGGACAGGAGAACCCCAGCATTTT.

Written as DNA, the CDR3 is TGTGCCAGTGAAAGGGGCGCTGGAAACACCATATATTTT. As protein: CASERGAGNTIYF. This chain uses TRBV19 with TRBJ1-3; a weak D match, TRBD1 (5 bases). The V gene lost 8 bases and the J gene lost 2 bases, with 10 bases spanning the gap. From germline, CDR1 is LNHDA and CDR2 SQIVND (reference sequence). The CDR3 totals 13 residues.

The chain links TRBV2 to TRBJ1-1, with a possible D match to TRBD1 (6 bases). Trimming left V 6 bases short and J 3 bases short, with 20 bases between. CDR1 is SNHLY, CDR2 FYNNEI, per germline. The CDR3 is 16 residues long. The CDR3 coding sequence is TGTGCCAGCAGCGCCTCCCGGGGGGCAGCGGACACTGAAGCTTTCTTT. Translating gives CASSASRGAADTEAFF.

This clone was detected a few times. CDR3 region: CASIRQGDMAEAFF. The CDR3, as DNA: TGCGCCAGCATCCGACAGGGGGATATGGCTGAAGCTTTCTTT. The rearrangement uses TRBV5-1 and TRBJ1-1; 9 nucleotides align to TRBD1. Looked up from germline, CDR1 is SGHRS and CDR2 is YFSETQ. The CDR3 has 14 amino acids. Trimming took 6 bases from V and 6 from J; bases not matched to a gene: 9.

The chain links TRBV12-5 to TRBJ2-5, with D possibly being TRBD1 (6 bases). CDR1 is LGHNT, CDR2 FRNRAP, per germline. V shed 4 bases and J shed 5 bases, with 17 bases lying between them. The CDR3 consists of 15 residues. The CDR3 loop reads CASGSTGKRGETQYF. The CDR3 DNA sequence: TGTGCTAGTGGTTCCACAGGGAAACGTGGGGAGACCCAGTACTTC.

The chain is built from TRBV7-3 and TRBJ2-3, with 8 nucleotides matching TRBD2. The J segment lost 0 bases and the V segment lost 5 bases, leaving 7 bases of the junction unmatched. CDR1 is SGHTA, CDR2 FQGTGA, per germline. The length of the CDR3 is 16 residues. The CDR3 nucleotides are TGTGCCAGCAGCCCCCGTAGCGGGGCTAGCACAGATACGCAGTATTTT. Residues: CASSPRSGASTDTQYF.

This rearrangement joins TRBV2 to TRBJ2-7; D is possibly TRBD1 (6 bases). Germline V gene data show CDR1 as SNHLY and CDR2 as FYNNEI. Trimming took 6 bases from V and 1 from J, leaving 13 bases between them. CDR3 length equals 14 residues. The CDR3 is CASREQGLSYEQYF. The CDR3 coding sequence is TGTGCCAGCAGGGAACAGGGCCTGTCCTACGAGCAGTACTTC.

The rearrangement uses TRBV5-1 and TRBJ2-5, with TRBD2 identical over 11 bases. The CDR3 runs to 16 residues. Trimming removed 0 bases from V and 4 bases from J; junction bases left unmatched: 5. In germline, CDR1 is SGHRS, CDR2 YFSETQ. Here the CDR3 DNA reads TGCGCCAGCAGCTTGGATGTAGCGGGGGGGCGAGAGACCCAGTACTTC. Protein: CASSLDVAGGRETQYF.

The rearrangement links TRBV13 to TRBJ2-7; 9 nucleotides line up with TRBD1. Germline V gives CDR1 PRHDT, CDR2 FYEKMQ (reference sequence). CDR3 length: 13 amino acids. Trimming cost V 8 bases and J 5 bases; bases outside gene matches: 7. CDR3 sequence (DNA): TGTGCCAGCTCCCGGGACAGGGCCCACGAGCAGTACTTC. It codes for CASSRDRAHEQYF.

The chain recombines TRBV5-1 with TRBJ2-3, with 11 bases aligning to TRBD2. J was trimmed by 6 bases and V by 3 bases; bases with no gene match: 15. CDR1 is SGHRS, CDR2 YFSETQ, per germline. This CDR3 comprises 18 residues. CDR3 residues: CASSSSVAGGSLWDTQYF. Written as DNA, the CDR3 is TGCGCCAGCAGCTCGTCGGTAGCGGGGGGGTCCCTGTGGGATACGCAGTATTTT. The full variable domain, rest sourced from reference TRBV5-1 and TRBJ2-3, is KAGVTQTPRYLIKTRGQQVTLSCSPISGHRSVSWYQQTPGQGLQFLFEYFSETQRNKGNFPGRFSGRQFSNSRSEMNVSTLELGDSALYLCASSSSVAGGSLWDTQYFGPGTRLTVL.

A few counts support this clone. This chain links TRBV9 with TRBJ1-4; D is possibly TRBD1 (5 bases). Trimming stripped 4 bases from V and 5 bases from J, with 12 bases between. The length of the CDR3 is 14 residues. Germline CDR1 and CDR2: SGDLS and YYNGEE. CDR3 sequence reads: CASSLRGQNEKLFF. The CDR3 DNA reads TGTGCCAGCAGCCTTAGGGGTCAGAATGAAAAACTGTTTTTT.

V gene TRBV4-1 combines with J gene TRBJ2-3, with TRBD2 as a possible D gene (6 bases). V lost 0 bases, J lost 2 bases, and 12 bases lay in between. Germline V gene lookup returns CDR1 MGHRA and CDR2 YSYEKL. This CDR3 has 16 residues. CDR3 loop: CASSQDRGGDTDTQYF. Here the CDR3 DNA reads TGCGCCAGCAGCCAAGACCGGGGCGGGGACACAGATACGCAGTATTTT.